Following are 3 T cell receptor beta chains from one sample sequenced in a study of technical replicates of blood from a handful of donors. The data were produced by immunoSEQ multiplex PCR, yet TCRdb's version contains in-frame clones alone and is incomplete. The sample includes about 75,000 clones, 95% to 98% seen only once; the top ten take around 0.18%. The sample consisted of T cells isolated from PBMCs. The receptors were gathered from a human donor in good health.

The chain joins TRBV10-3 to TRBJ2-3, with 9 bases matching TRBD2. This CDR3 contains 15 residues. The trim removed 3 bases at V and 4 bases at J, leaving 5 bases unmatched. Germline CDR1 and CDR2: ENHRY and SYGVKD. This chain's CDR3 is CAISDSGGRADTQYF. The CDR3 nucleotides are TGTGCCATCAGTGATAGCGGGGGTCGAGCAGATACGCAGTATTTT.

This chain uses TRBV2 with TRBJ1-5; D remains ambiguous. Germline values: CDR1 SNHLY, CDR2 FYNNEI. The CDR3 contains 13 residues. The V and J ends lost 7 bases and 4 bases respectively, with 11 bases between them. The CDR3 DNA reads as TGTGCCAGCACGGGTGGACTTAATCAGCCCCAGCATTTT. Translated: CASTGGLNQPQHF.

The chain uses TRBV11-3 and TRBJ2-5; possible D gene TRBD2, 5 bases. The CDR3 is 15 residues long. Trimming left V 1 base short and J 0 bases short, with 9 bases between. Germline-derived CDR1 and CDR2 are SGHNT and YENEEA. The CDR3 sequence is CASSLGERNQETQYF. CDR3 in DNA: TGTGCCAGCAGCTTAGGGGAGCGCAACCAAGAGACCCAGTACTTC.